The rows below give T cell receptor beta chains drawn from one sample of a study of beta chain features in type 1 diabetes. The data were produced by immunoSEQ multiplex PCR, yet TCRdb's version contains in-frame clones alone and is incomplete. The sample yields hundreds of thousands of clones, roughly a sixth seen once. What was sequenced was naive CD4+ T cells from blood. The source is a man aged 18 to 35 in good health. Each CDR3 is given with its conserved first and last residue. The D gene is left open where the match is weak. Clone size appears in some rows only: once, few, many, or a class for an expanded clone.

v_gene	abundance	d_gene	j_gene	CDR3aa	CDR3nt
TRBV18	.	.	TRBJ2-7	CASSSTGRGEQYF	TGTGCCAGCTCCTCGACCGGCCGTGGAGAGCAGTACTTC
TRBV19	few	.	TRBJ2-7	CASSIARGASYEQYF	TGTGCCAGTAGTATCGCCAGGGGGGCCTCCTACGAGCAGTACTTC
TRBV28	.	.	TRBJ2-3	CASRALGGATDTQYF	TGTGCCAGCAGGGCCCTGGGGGGTGCGACAGATACGCAGTATTTT
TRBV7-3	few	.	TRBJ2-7	CASSVTPGPYEQYF	TGTGCCAGCAGCGTAACCCCCGGGCCGTACGAGCAGTACTTC
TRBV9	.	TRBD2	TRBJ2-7	CASSASSGGAGEQYF	TGTGCCAGCAGCGCCTCTAGCGGGGGGGCCGGCGAGCAGTACTTC
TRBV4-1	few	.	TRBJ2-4	CASSPPSPGGIQYF	TGCGCCAGCAGCCCGCCTTCCCCTGGAGGCATTCAGTACTTC
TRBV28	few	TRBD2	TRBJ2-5	CASSPRSSGGGVETQYF	TGTGCCAGCAGTCCTCGCTCTAGCGGGGGGGGCGTAGAGACCCAGTACTTC
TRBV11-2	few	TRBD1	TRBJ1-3	CASSFRGAGNTIYF	TGTGCCAGCAGCTTCAGGGGGGCTGGAAACACCATATATTTT
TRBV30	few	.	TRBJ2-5	CAWSVERVETQYF	TGTGCCTGGAGTGTCGAAAGGGTGGAGACCCAGTACTTC
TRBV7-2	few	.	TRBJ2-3	CASSPPPSTQYF	TGTGCCAGCAGCCCGCCCCCGAGTACGCAGTATTTT
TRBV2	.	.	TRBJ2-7	CASSEALQGGYF	TGTGCCAGCAGTGAAGCGCTTCAGGGGGGTTACTTC
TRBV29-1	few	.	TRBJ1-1	CSVQSLIGTEAFF	TGCAGCGTCCAATCCCTAATCGGGACTGAAGCTTTCTTT
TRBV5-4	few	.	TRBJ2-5	CASSSSRETQYF	TGTGCCAGCAGCTCCAGTAGGGAGACCCAGTACTTC
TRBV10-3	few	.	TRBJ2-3	CAISGRKLNTDTQYF	TGTGCCATCAGCGGTAGAAAACTGAACACAGATACGCAGTATTTT
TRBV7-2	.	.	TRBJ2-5	CASSGGSETQYF	TGTGCCAGCAGCGGTGGGTCGGAGACCCAGTACTTC
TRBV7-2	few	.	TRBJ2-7	CASSSDYRGGSYEQYF	TGTGCCAGCAGCTCAGATTACAGAGGGGGATCCTACGAGCAGTACTTC
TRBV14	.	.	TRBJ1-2	CASSQFRGRNYGYTF	TGTGCCAGCAGCCAATTCAGGGGCCGAAACTATGGCTACACCTTC
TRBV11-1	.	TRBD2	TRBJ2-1	CASSSTSGRVSEQFF	TGTGCCAGCAGCTCTACTAGCGGGAGAGTGAGTGAGCAGTTCTTC
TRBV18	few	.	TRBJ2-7	CASSLGAGTFYEQYF	TGTGCCAGCTCACTCGGCGCCGGAACGTTCTACGAGCAGTACTTC
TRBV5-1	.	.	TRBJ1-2	CASSQPGPHGYTF	TGCGCCAGCAGCCAGCCGGGACCACATGGCTACACCTTC
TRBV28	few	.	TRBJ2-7	CASTTPGTSYEQYF	TGTGCCAGCACCACACCGGGGACTTCCTACGAGCAGTACTTC
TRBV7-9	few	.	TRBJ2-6	CAGSQGKGANVLTF	TGTGCCGGATCGCAGGGGAAAGGGGCCAACGTCCTGACTTTC
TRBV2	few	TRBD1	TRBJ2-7	CASSPDRAKPYEQYF	TGTGCCAGCAGTCCCGACAGGGCCAAACCCTACGAGCAGTACTTC
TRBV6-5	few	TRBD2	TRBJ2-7	CASSYPSLAGDYEQYF	TGTGCCAGCAGTTACCCCTCACTAGCGGGGGACTACGAGCAGTACTTC
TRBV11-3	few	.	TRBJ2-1	CASSFAGSYNEQFF	TGTGCCAGCAGCTTCGCGGGAAGTTATAATGAGCAGTTCTTC
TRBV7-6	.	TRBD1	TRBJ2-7	CASSPTGVSEQYF	TGTGCCAGCAGCCCTACAGGGGTCAGCGAGCAGTACTTC
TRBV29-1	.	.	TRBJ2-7	CSVSERYEQYF	TGCAGCGTATCAGAACGCTACGAGCAGTACTTC
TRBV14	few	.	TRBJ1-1	CASSQRRGIVNGAFF	TGTGCCAGCAGCCAACGTAGGGGCATCGTAAACGGAGCTTTCTTT
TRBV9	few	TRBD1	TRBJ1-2	CASSVGPGQQGNYGYTF	TGTGCCAGCAGCGTGGGCCCGGGACAGCAGGGTAACTATGGCTACACCTTC
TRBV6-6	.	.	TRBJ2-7	CASSSPLMEIYEQYF	TGTGCCAGCAGTTCCCCACTAATGGAGATCTACGAGCAGTACTTC
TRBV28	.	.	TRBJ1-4	CASSLWTDRGEKLFF	TGTGCCAGCAGTTTATGGACAGATCGAGGTGAAAAACTGTTTTTT
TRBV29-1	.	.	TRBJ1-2	CSVETGLRYGYTF	TGCAGCGTTGAAACGGGACTGAGATATGGCTACACCTTC
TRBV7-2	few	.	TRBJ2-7	CASSLGDSYEQYF	TGTGCCAGCAGCTTAGGAGACTCCTACGAGCAGTACTTC
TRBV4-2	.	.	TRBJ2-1	CASSQYGEGEQFF	TGTGCCAGCAGCCAGTATGGGGAAGGTGAGCAGTTCTTC
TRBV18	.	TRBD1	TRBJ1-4	CASSPFRTGTGDEKLFF	TGTGCCAGCTCACCATTCCGGACCGGGACAGGGGATGAAAAACTGTTTTTT
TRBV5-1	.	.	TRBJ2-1	CASSPSGSVDEQFF	TGCGCCAGCAGCCCCTCAGGATCTGTGGATGAGCAGTTCTTC
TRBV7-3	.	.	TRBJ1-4	CASSLTSGVGEKLFF	TGTGCCAGCAGCTTAACGTCAGGGGTTGGCGAAAAACTGTTTTTT
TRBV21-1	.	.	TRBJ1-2	CASSKRLGWGYTF	TGTGCCAGCAGCAAAAGACTCGGGTGGGGTTACACCTTC
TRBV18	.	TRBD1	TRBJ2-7	CASSPGTGDRYEQYF	TGTGCCAGCTCACCAGGGACAGGGGATAGGTACGAGCAGTACTTC
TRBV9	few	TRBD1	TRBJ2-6	CASSVLSGTGFTGANVLTF	TGTGCCAGCAGCGTCCTATCAGGGACAGGGTTCACTGGGGCCAACGTCCTGACTTTC
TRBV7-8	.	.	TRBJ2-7	CASSLVLTGALRYEQYF	TGTGCCAGCAGCTTAGTCCTGACCGGGGCTCTCCGTTACGAGCAGTACTTC
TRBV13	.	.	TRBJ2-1	CASSLGLGSRSSYNEQFF	TGTGCCAGCAGCTTAGGCCTAGGGTCCCGGAGCTCCTACAATGAGCAGTTCTTC
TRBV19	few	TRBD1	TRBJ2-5	CASSYRDRQETQYF	TGTGCCAGTAGTTATCGGGACAGACAAGAGACCCAGTACTTC
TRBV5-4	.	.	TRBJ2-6	CASSLGDKANVLTF	TGTGCCAGCAGCTTGGGGGATAAGGCCAACGTCCTGACTTTC
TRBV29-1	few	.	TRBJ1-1	CSVEGAGEAFF	TGCAGCGTTGAGGGGGCCGGTGAAGCTTTCTTT
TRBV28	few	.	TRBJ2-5	CASSPLSGWAGETQYF	TGTGCCAGCAGTCCCCTCAGCGGTTGGGCGGGGGAGACCCAGTACTTC
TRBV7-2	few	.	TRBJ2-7	CASARGKEGEQYF	TGTGCCAGCGCTAGGGGGAAGGAGGGCGAGCAGTACTTC
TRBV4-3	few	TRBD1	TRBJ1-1	CASSRDRGPTEAFF	TGCGCCAGCAGCCGGGACAGGGGGCCCACTGAAGCTTTCTTT
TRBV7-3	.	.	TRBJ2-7	CASSVGAGTYEQYF	TGTGCCAGCAGCGTAGGGGCAGGAACCTACGAGCAGTACTTC
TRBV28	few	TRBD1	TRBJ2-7	CAWQGVGEQYF	TGTGCCTGGCAGGGGGTGGGCGAGCAGTACTTC
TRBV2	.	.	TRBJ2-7	CASSVWAGNRGGYEQYF	TGTGCCAGCAGCGTCTGGGCCGGGAACAGGGGAGGATACGAGCAGTACTTC
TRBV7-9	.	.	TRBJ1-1	CASSSRRVKDTEAFF	TGTGCCAGCAGCTCGCGCAGGGTTAAGGACACTGAAGCTTTCTTT
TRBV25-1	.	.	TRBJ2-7	CASSECQTPLSYEQYF	TGTGCCAGCAGTGAATGTCAAACCCCTCTTTCCTACGAGCAGTACTTC
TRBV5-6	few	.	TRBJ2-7	CASSRTGEYEQYF	TGTGCCAGCAGTCGGACGGGCGAGTACGAGCAGTACTTC
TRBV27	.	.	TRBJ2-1	CASSLGFWEGGLYGNEQFF	TGTGCCAGCAGTTTAGGATTCTGGGAAGGGGGGTTGTATGGCAATGAGCAGTTCTTC